The 17 T cell receptor beta chains listed next were all sequenced from one sample in a study of control samples from healthy donors and cancer patients (dated by TCRdb to 2020 to 2021). Libraries were constructed by the immunoSEQ multiplex PCR assay. The table comes from immuneACCESS by way of TCRdb, which keeps in-frame sequences with V and J called. Part of the clones is missing from these tables; in studies checked, under half for an unresolved V gene and the rest for unknown reasons. For this sample the table gives approximately 130,000 clones, of which about 90% were detected only once. In total, the top ten clones hold just under 3% of the sample. Sequenced: blood. These receptor sequences come from a man between 60 and 75 years old in good health.

This chain connects TRBV28 to TRBJ2-7; D not certain. The CDR3 has 14 residues. The germline V and J ends were trimmed by 3 bases and 3 bases, with 12 bases remaining between them. Germline assignment: CDR1 MDHEN and CDR2 SYDVKM. In DNA form, the CDR3 reads TGTGCCAGCAGTTTGGGTGGTAGGAACTACGAGCAGTACTTC. It translates to CASSLGGRNYEQYF.

The V and J genes are TRBV19 and TRBJ1-2; D is perhaps TRBD1 (6 bases). The CDR3 consists of 13 residues. Trimming removed 6 bases at V and 7 bases at J, with 15 bases between. Germline V CDR1 and CDR2: LNHDA, SQIVND (reference sequence). CDR3 bases: TGTGCCAGTAGCACGATGGGGGGCGCTGGCTACACCTTC. It codes for CASSTMGGAGYTF.

The genes are TRBV19 and TRBJ1-5; TRBD1 might be the D (5 bases). V dropped 7 bases and J dropped 14 bases, with 39 bases sitting between them. Per the germline V gene, CDR1 is LNHDA and CDR2 is SQIVND (reference sequence). The CDR3 covers 19 residues. This chain's CDR3 is CASNLPPEVGVEGDGEEHF. The CDR3 DNA follows: TGTGCCAGTAACCTGCCTCCAGAAGTAGGGGTAGAGGGTGACGGGGAAGAGCATTTT.

J is TRBJ2-7 and V is TRBV28; TRBD1 might be the D (6 bases). The CDR3 contains 15 residues. Germline assignment: CDR1 MDHEN and CDR2 SYDVKM. V lost 3 bases and J lost 4, with 16 bases in between. CDR3: CASSFRGSVSYEQYF. CDR3 coding DNA: TGTGCCAGCAGTTTCAGGGGTTCCGTCTCTTACGAGCAGTACTTC.

The gene calls are TRBV6-6 and TRBJ1-1; possible D gene TRBD1, 6 bases. The CDR3 length is 16 residues. From germline, CDR1 is MNHNY and CDR2 SVGAGI (reference sequence). The V end lost 6 bases, the J end lost 1 base, and 18 bases lay between the germline ends. The CDR3 here is CASSQYGRGGNTEAFF. The CDR3 DNA follows: TGTGCCAGCAGCCAGTACGGAAGGGGGGGGAACACTGAAGCTTTCTTT.

The rearrangement links TRBV3-1 (or the pseudogene TRBV3-2) to TRBJ1-2; D unclear. This CDR3 spans 12 amino acids. Germline V gene lookup returns CDR1 LGHDT and CDR2 YNNKEL (reference sequence). The V end lost 0 bases, the J end lost 8 bases, and 7 bases lay between the germline ends. The CDR3 DNA follows: TGTGCCAGCAGCCAAGACCTTAGGGGCTACACCTTC. As protein: CASSQDLRGYTF.

The chain uses TRBV4-3 and TRBJ1-2; the match to TRBD1 covers 7 bases. V trimming: 3 bases; J trimming: 7 bases; junction bases outside the gene matches: 5. CDR1 and CDR2 from the germline V gene are LGHNA and YSLEER. This CDR3 spans 13 amino acids. As DNA, the CDR3 is TGCGCCAGCAGCCATACAGGGGAGAGTGGCTACACCTTC. Translation gives CASSHTGESGYTF.

The chain joins TRBV18 to TRBJ1-3; D is unclear. The CDR3 consists of 15 residues. With 1 base removed from V and 0 bases from J, the gap between germline ends came to 7 bases. CDR1 is KGHSH, CDR2 LQKENI, per germline. The CDR3 here is CASSPLLDSGNTIYF. For the CDR3, the DNA is TGTGCCAGCTCACCACTTCTTGACTCTGGAAACACCATATATTTT.

The chain joins TRBV5-1 to TRBJ1-2, with TRBD1 identical over 7 bases. This CDR3 is built from 16 residues. Germline V lookup: CDR1 SGHRS, CDR2 YFSETQ. Trimming cost V 2 bases and J 3 bases; bases outside gene matches: 10. CDR3 DNA: TGCGCCAGCAGCTTAGGGACAGTCGGACCAGACTATGGCTACACCTTC. Protein sequence: CASSLGTVGPDYGYTF.

The rearrangement joins TRBV6-5 to TRBJ2-7, with 10 bases identical to TRBD1. Germline V gene lookup returns CDR1 MNHEY and CDR2 SVGAGI. The CDR3 sequence is 15 residues long. V shed 7 bases and J 6 bases; nucleotides not matched to a gene: 12. DNA of the CDR3: TGTGCCAGCAAGCCGATGGGACAGGGGTGGGGCGAGCAGTACTTC. Translated: CASKPMGQGWGEQYF.

A remark on this clone: One junction end disagrees with the germline gene, perhaps due to a read error. Other DNA sequences in this specimen translate into the identical CDR3. The chain couples TRBV28 to TRBJ1-2, with a weak D call TRBD1 (5 bases). CDR3 length: 11 amino acids. Germline V gene lookup returns CDR1 MDHEN and CDR2 SYDVKM. CDR3 residues: CASRANYGYTF. The CDR3 nucleotides are TGCGCATCCAGGGCTAACTATGGCTACACCTTC.

This clone came up a few times. This chain connects TRBV2 to TRBJ2-3; either TRBD1 or TRBD2 may fit D (5 bases each). V shed 3 bases and J shed 2 bases, with 33 bases lying between them. Germline V gene lookup returns CDR1 SNHLY and CDR2 FYNNEI. The CDR3 covers 22 residues. CDR3 DNA sequence: TGTGCCAGCAGTGACCCCGATGGGGACGATCAAATGGAGCTTCGTAACACAGATACGCAGTATTTT. Encoded protein: CASSDPDGDDQMELRNTDTQYF.

The chain has TRBV28 and TRBJ1-1; D is possibly TRBD1 (6 bases). Germline values: CDR1 MDHEN, CDR2 SYDVKM. V dropped 5 bases and J dropped 4 bases, with 8 bases sitting between them. The CDR3 has 12 residues. The CDR3 loop reads CASSTGLTEAFF. The DNA of the CDR3 is TGTGCCAGCAGTACAGGGCTCACTGAAGCTTTCTTT.

The chain is built from TRBV19 and TRBJ2-5; TRBD2 matches 7 bases. Germline assignment: CDR1 LNHDA and CDR2 SQIVND (reference sequence). This CDR3 region has 13 residues. V shed 5 bases and J 5 bases; nucleotides not matched to a gene: 5. DNA for the CDR3: TGTGCCAGTAGTTCTAGCGGCGCGGAGACCCAGTACTTC. It is translated as CASSSSGAETQYF.

This clone is a singleton in its sample. This chain connects TRBV28 to TRBJ1-5, with TRBD1 as a possible D gene (6 bases). CDR1 and CDR2 (germline): MDHEN, SYDVKM. The length of the CDR3 is 15 residues. Trimming took off 3 bases at V and 5 bases at J, with 14 bases between the two ends. CDR3 loop: CASSLRTVLHQPQHF. The CDR3 DNA is TGTGCCAGCAGTTTGCGGACAGTCCTACATCAGCCCCAGCATTTT.

V is TRBV28 and J is TRBJ1-4, with D unclear. V lost 4 bases to trimming and J lost 7 bases, with 1 base between them. The length of the CDR3 is 10 residues. Germline V gene sequence: CDR1 MDHEN, CDR2 SYDVKM. The CDR3 bases are TGTGCCAGCAGTTCTGAAAAACTGTTTTTT. Translating gives CASSSEKLFF.

The chain uses TRBV5-1 and TRBJ1-5; the D gene is possibly TRBD1 (6 bases). This CDR3 comprises 15 residues. CDR1 SGHRS and CDR2 YFSETQ come from the germline V gene. The V gene lost 0 bases and the J gene lost 2 bases, with 9 bases spanning the gap. The CDR3 loop reads CASSLDSGGNQPQHF. The CDR3 DNA is TGCGCCAGCAGCTTGGACTCAGGGGGCAATCAGCCCCAGCATTTT.